This T cell receptor beta chain originates from a study of cytomegalovirus exposure and HLA in healthy donors. Primers for the PCR totalled 60 Vbeta and 13 Jbeta. Assay used: immunoSEQ multiplex PCR; TCRdb lists only in-frame clones, some missing. The sample holds 170,000 or so clones; roughly 88% are singletons and the top ten take 6.4%. This clone was seen a few times. The length of the CDR3 is 15 residues. Germline V CDR1 and CDR2: LNHDA, SQIVND (reference sequence). Trimming left V 5 bases short and J 0 bases short, with 14 bases between. The sample comprised PBMCs. The chain recombines TRBV19 with TRBJ2-7, with D perhaps TRBD1 (5 bases). The sequence was obtained from a man in his fifties in good health and CMV-seropositive. The CDR3 spells CASSFDRHSSYEQYF. The DNA of the CDR3 is TGTGCCAGTAGTTTCGACAGACATAGCTCCTACGAGCAGTACTTC.